The source of this TCR beta chain is a study of blood T cells in healthy people across ages. Primed by a sample-barcoded 5' primer and a J-beta primer mix, a second PCR proceeded for about 6 to 12 cycles. TCRdb reanalysed the 5' RACE reads using MiXCR and keeps one entry per CDR3 protein. This sample has 1.5 million to 2 million distinct CDR3 sequences; approximately 28% occur once, and the top ten carry roughly 8.2%. The V gene lost 7 bases and the J gene lost 4 bases, with 13 bases spanning the gap. This CDR3 comprises 12 residues. Per the germline V gene, CDR1 is DFQATT and CDR2 is SNEGSKA (reference sequence). This clonotype was seen more than once but under ten times.

The TCR sequence derives from a woman aged 30 to 39 in good health. This chain connects TRBV20-1 to TRBJ1-1; D is undetermined. The sequenced sample consisted of blood. Here the CDR3 DNA reads TGCAGTGTCCAACTCTCTCGCACTGAAGCTTTCTTT. Its translation: CSVQLSRTEAFF.